This T cell receptor (beta chain) was retrieved from a study of Graves' ophthalmopathy and Graves' hyperthyroidism. About the research overall: Blood was drawn at initial diagnosis, before any treatment.

The TCR beta CDR3 regions underwent amplification from RNA transcripts. The first round was an RT-PCR with HTBI primers, and the second round was a multiplex PCR. MiXCR, run by TCRdb on the multiplex PCR reads, gives a single entry per CDR3 protein. The repertoire has roughly 700,000 distinct CDR3 sequences, roughly 40% of them found once; the top ten carry 44%. As to this clonotype: Its ends do not fully match the called genes, so a read error is possible.

Every ophthalmopathy donor presented moderate-to-severe activity, CAS ≥3, NOSPECS ≥4 and duration under 3 months. Fresh peripheral blood, 10 ml, was the PBMC source. The CDR3 length is 11 residues. The germline V gene has CDR1 SGHTA and CDR2 FQGTGA. Material: peripheral blood. This TCR came from an adult man with Graves' ophthalmopathy. The chain combines TRBV7-3 with TRBJ1-2; D is unclear. In DNA form, the CDR3 reads TGTGCCAGCAGTCCCAACTATGGCTACGCCTTC. It specifies CASSPNYGYAF. Together with reference TRBV7-3 and TRBJ1-2, the CDR3 gives the full variable domain: GAGVSQTPSNKVTEKGKYVELRCDPISGHTALYWYRQSLGQGPEFLIYFQGTGAADDSGLPNDRFFAVRPEGSVSTLKIQRTERGDSAVYLCASSPNYGYAFGSGTRLTVV.